Listed below are T cell receptor beta chains from one sample, sequenced in a study of T cells after yellow fever vaccination. TCRdb re-analysed the 5' RACE reads in MiXCR, keeping a single row per CDR3 protein. The sample contains a few hundred thousand distinct CDR3 sequences, approximately 3% of which appear only once. This sample comprised CD4+ T cells sorted from PBMCs, obtained 10 days after the yellow fever booster vaccination. All receptors come from a man between 18 and 35 years old who received the YFV17D yellow fever vaccine. The CDR3 runs from the conserved cysteine through the conserved F or W. A D gene is named only where the DNA matches it firmly. Where a row states a size, it is once, few, many or the class of an expanded clone; other rows omit it.

.,12,TRBV15,.,TRBJ2-2,TGTGACACCAGCAACGGCCGAACCGAGCTGTTTTTT,CDTSNGRTELFF
.,15,TRBV9,many,TRBJ1-1,TGTGCCAGCAGCGTAAATGGGAGGATGAACACTGAAGCTTTCTTT,CASSVNGRMNTEAFF
TRBD1,16,TRBV6-2/TRBV6-3,many,TRBJ2-1,TGTGCCAGCACAAAACGGCCGGGACAGGGGATCAATGAGCAGTTCTTC,CASTKRPGQGINEQFF
TRBD2,15,TRBV3-1,.,TRBJ2-3,TGTGCCAGCAGCCCTTATCGGGGGGGGGCCAGGACGCAGTATTTT,CASSPYRGGARTQYF
TRBD1,14,TRBV10-3,many,TRBJ2-3,TGTGCCTCGAAGGGACAGGGACCCACAGATACGCAGTATTTT,CASKGQGPTDTQYF
TRBD1,15,TRBV5-1,many,TRBJ2-3,TGCGCCAGCAAGGGGGACAGGGGTAGCACAGATACGCAGTATTTT,CASKGDRGSTDTQYF
TRBD1,14,TRBV11-2,many,TRBJ1-2,TGTGCCAGCAGCGCGGACAGGGGCCACTATGGCTACACCTTC,CASSADRGHYGYTF
TRBD1,13,TRBV4-2,few,TRBJ1-1,TGTGCCAGCCTTACAGGGGTGAACACTGAAGCTTTCTTT,CASLTGVNTEAFF
.,13,TRBV6-5,few,TRBJ2-2,TGTGCCAGCAGTTACTTGAGCACCGGGGAGCTGTTTTTT,CASSYLSTGELFF
.,14,TRBV20-1,few,TRBJ2-5,TGCAGTGCTAGAGATCTGAAGGTGGGAGAGACCCAGTACTTC,CSARDLKVGETQYF
TRBD1,12,TRBV5-1,.,TRBJ1-2,TGCGCCAGCAGCTTAGACAGGGGCGGCTGCACCTTC,CASSLDRGGCTF
.,14,TRBV11-2,many,TRBJ2-1,TGTGCCAGCAGCGAGGGCCTCCAGGGCAACGAGCAGTTCTTC,CASSEGLQGNEQFF
.,15,TRBV7-2,many,TRBJ2-3,TGTGCCAGCAGCTTAGCTAGCGTAGGCACAGATACGCAGTATTTT,CASSLASVGTDTQYF
.,12,TRBV6-2/TRBV6-3,.,TRBJ1-2,TGTGCCAGCAGGACACTCAGGGGAGGCTACACCTTC,CASRTLRGGYTF
.,14,TRBV10-3,many,TRBJ2-3,TGTGCCATCAGTGAGTCGCGGACATCAGATACGCAGTATTTT,CAISESRTSDTQYF
.,14,TRBV19,.,TRBJ2-2,TGTGCCAGTAGTACCGGGTCCAACACCGGGGAGCTGTTTTTT,CASSTGSNTGELFF
TRBD2,17,TRBV7-2,many,TRBJ2-1,TGTGCCAGCAGCTTATGGGTTCGTCGGGGGGGCTTGAATGAGCAGTTCTTC,CASSLWVRRGGLNEQFF
TRBD1,16,TRBV6-2/TRBV6-3,.,TRBJ1-2,TGTGCCAGCAGGAAAACACCGGGACAGGAAGCCTATGGCTACACCTTC,CASRKTPGQEAYGYTF
TRBD2,17,TRBV7-3,many,TRBJ2-2,TGTGCCAGCAGCCCCCCGGGCACTAGCGGAGCCACCGGGGAGCTGTTTTTT,CASSPPGTSGATGELFF